This T cell receptor (beta chain) came from a study of cytomegalovirus exposure and HLA in healthy donors. Study-level findings and limits: DRB1 showed the most TCR associations and HLA-C the fewest in a later analysis, as rates varied by HLA locus. Several of the most significant clusters appeared linked to common viral pathogens, based on a later analysis.

PCR primers comprised 60 Vbeta and 13 Jbeta primers. The data were produced by immunoSEQ multiplex PCR, yet TCRdb's version contains in-frame clones alone and is incomplete. This sample has around 100,000 clones, with 75% to 90% found just once. As to this clone: Its antigen is unidentified.

This TCR was sampled from a man aged 25 to 45 in good health and CMV-seronegative. Sequenced input: PBMCs.

Here the CDR3 reads CASSLASGSDTQYF. CDR3 coding DNA: TGTGCCAGCAGCTTAGCGTCAGGGTCAGATACGCAGTATTTT. This chain uses TRBV7-2 with TRBJ2-3; D possibly corresponds to TRBD1 (5 bases). There are 14 residues in the CDR3. Trimming removed 0 bases at V and 4 bases at J, with 8 bases between. Germline-derived CDR1 and CDR2 are SGHTA and FQGNSA.